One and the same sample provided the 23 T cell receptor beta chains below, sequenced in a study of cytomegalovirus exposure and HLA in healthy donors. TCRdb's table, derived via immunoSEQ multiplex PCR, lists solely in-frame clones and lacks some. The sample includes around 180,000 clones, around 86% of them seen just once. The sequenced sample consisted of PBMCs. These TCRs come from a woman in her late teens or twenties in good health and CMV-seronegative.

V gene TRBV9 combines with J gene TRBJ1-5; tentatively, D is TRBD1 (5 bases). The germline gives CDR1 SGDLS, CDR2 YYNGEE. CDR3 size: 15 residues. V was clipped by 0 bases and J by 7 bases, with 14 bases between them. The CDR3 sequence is CASSVALGEDQPQHF. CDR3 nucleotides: TGTGCCAGCAGCGTAGCGCTAGGGGAGGACCAGCCCCAGCATTTT.

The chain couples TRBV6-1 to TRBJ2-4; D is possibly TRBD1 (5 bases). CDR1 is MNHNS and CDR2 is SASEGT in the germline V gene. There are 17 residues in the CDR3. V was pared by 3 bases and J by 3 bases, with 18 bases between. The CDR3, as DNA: TGTGCCAGCAGTGAGGATATAAGAAGGGGTATCAAAAACATTCAGTACTTC. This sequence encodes CASSEDIRRGIKNIQYF.

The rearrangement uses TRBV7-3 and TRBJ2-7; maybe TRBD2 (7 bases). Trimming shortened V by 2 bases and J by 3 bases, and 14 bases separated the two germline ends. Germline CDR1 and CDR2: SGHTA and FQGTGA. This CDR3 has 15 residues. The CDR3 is CASSLSWGGIYEQYF. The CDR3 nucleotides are TGTGCCAGCAGCTTATCATGGGGGGGCATCTACGAGCAGTACTTC.

CDR3 DNA sequence: TGTGCCTGGAGTGTACAAGAGAACACTGAAGCTTTCTTT. It specifies CAWSVQENTEAFF. This chain links TRBV30 with TRBJ1-1; D is uncertain. The CDR3 is 13 residues long. CDR1 GTSNPN and CDR2 SVGIG come from the germline V gene (reference sequence). The V end lost 0 bases, the J end lost 1 base, and 6 bases lay between the germline ends.

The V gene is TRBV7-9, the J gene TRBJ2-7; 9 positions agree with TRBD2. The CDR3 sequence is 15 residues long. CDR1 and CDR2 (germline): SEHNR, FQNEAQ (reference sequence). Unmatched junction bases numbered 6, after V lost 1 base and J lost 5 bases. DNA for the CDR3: TGTGCCAGCAGCTTAGATAGCGGGAGTCTTGACGAGCAGTACTTC. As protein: CASSLDSGSLDEQYF.

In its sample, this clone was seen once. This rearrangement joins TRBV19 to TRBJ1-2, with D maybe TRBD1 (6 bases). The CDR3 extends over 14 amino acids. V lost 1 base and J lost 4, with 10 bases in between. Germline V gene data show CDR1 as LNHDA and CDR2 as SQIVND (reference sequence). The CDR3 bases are TGTGCCAGTAGTATAGTACAGGGCACCTATGGCTACACCTTC. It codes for CASSIVQGTYGYTF.

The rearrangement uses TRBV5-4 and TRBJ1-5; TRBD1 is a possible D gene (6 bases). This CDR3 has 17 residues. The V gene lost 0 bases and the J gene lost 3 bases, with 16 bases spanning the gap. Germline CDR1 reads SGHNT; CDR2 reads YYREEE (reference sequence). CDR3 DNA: TGTGCCAGCAGCTTGGTCGGGACACTTCTTTTCAATCAGCCCCAGCATTTT. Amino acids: CASSLVGTLLFNQPQHF.

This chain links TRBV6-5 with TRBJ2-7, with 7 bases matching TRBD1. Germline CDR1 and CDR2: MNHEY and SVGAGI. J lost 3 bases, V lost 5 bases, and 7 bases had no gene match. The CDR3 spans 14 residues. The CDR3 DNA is TGTGCCAGCAGTCCGGACAGGAACTTCTACGAGCAGTACTTC. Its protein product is CASSPDRNFYEQYF.

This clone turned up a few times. As DNA, the CDR3 is TGTGCCAGTAGTATCTCTGCGGCCAACTATGGCTACACCTTC. Amino acids: CASSISAANYGYTF. The genes are TRBV19 and TRBJ1-2; D unresolved. From germline, CDR1 is LNHDA and CDR2 SQIVND (reference sequence). CDR3 size: 14 residues. Trimming cost V 3 bases and J 2 bases, with 10 bases left between them.

DNA of the CDR3: TGTGCCAGCAGTTCCGGGGGGGTTCAAGAGACCCAGTACTTC. This gives the protein CASSSGGVQETQYF. The chain recombines TRBV11-3 with TRBJ2-5; TRBD2 agrees at 8 bases. The CDR3 is made up of 14 amino acids. CDR1 is SGHNT and CDR2 is YENEEA in the germline V gene. With V trimmed by 6 bases and J by 2 bases, 5 bases remained unmatched.

The CDR3 DNA sequence: TGTGCCAGCAGCTTGGCGGACAGGGGGCTCGAGCAGTACTTC. This codes for CASSLADRGLEQYF. This rearrangement joins TRBV7-9 to TRBJ2-7; 11 bases agree with TRBD1. V lost 3 bases to trimming and J lost 6 bases; unmatched junction nucleotides: 4. CDR3 size: 14 residues. CDR1 and CDR2 (germline): SEHNR, FQNEAQ (reference sequence).

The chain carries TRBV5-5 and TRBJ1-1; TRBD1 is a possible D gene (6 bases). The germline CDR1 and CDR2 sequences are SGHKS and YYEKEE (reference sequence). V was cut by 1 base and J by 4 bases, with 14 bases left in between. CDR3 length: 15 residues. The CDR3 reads CASSLLLGAATEAFF. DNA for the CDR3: TGTGCCAGCAGCTTGTTGCTGGGGGCGGCCACTGAAGCTTTCTTT.

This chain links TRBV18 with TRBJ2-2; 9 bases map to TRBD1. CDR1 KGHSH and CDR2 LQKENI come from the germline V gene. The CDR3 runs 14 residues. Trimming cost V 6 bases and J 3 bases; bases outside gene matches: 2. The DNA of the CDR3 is TGTGCCAGCTCCGGACAGGGGTACACCGGGGAGCTGTTTTTT. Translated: CASSGQGYTGELFF. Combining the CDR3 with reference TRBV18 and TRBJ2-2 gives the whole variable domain NAGVMQNPRHLVRRRGQEARLRCSPMKGHSHVYWYRQLPEEGLKFMVYLQKENIIDESGMPKERFSAEFPKEGPSILRIQQVVRGDSAAYFCASSGQGYTGELFFGEGSRLTVL.

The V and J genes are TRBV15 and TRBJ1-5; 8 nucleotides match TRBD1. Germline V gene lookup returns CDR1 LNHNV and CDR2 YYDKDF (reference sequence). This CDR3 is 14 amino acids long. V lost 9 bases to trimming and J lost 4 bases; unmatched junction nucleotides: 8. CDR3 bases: TGTGCCACTGGGAGACAGGGGAGTAATCAGCCCCAGCATTTT. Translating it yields CATGRQGSNQPQHF.

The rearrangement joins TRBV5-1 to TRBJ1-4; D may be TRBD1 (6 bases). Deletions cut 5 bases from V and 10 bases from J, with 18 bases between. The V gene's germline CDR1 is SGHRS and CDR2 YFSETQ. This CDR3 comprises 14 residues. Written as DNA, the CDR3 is TGCGCCAGCAGTGTGGAACAGGGCATGGGAAAACTGTTTTTT. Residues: CASSVEQGMGKLFF.

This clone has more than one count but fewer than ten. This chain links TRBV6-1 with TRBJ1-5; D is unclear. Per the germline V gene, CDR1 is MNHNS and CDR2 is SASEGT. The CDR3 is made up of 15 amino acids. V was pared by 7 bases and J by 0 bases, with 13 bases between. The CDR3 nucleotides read TGTGCCAGCACAGAGCGGCGGGGTAGCAATCAGCCCCAGCATTTT. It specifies CASTERRGSNQPQHF.

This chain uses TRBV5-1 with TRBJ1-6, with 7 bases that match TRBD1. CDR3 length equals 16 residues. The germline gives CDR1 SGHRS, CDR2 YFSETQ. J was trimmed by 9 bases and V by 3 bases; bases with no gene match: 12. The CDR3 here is CASSSPQGVGGSPLHF. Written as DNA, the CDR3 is TGCGCCAGCAGCTCCCCCCAGGGGGTAGGGGGTTCACCCCTCCACTTT. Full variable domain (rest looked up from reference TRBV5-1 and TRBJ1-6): KAGVTQTPRYLIKTRGQQVTLSCSPISGHRSVSWYQQTPGQGLQFLFEYFSETQRNKGNFPGRFSGRQFSNSRSEMNVSTLELGDSALYLCASSSPQGVGGSPLHFGNGTRLTVT.

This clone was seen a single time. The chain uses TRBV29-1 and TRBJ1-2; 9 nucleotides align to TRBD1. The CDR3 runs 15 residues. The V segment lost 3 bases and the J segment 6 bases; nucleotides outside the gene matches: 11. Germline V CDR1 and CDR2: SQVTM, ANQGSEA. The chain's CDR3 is CSVDKIGQGRDGYTF. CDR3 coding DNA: TGCAGCGTTGACAAAATAGGACAGGGGAGGGATGGCTACACCTTC.

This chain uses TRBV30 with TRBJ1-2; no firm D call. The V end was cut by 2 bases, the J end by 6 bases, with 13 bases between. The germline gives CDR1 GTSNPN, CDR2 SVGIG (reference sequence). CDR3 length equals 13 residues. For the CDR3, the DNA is TGTGCCTGGAGTTCAACGGGAGTAGATGGCTACACCTTC. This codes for CAWSSTGVDGYTF.

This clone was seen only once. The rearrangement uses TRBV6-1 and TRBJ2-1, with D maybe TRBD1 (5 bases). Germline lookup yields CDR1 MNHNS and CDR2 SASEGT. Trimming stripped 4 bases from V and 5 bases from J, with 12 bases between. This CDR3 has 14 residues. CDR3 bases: TGTGCCAGCAGTGTTCAGGGTAGGGACAATGAGCAGTTCTTC. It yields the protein CASSVQGRDNEQFF.

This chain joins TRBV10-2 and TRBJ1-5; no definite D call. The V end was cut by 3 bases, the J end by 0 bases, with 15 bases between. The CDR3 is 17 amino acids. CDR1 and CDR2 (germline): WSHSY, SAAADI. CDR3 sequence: CASSDRQRLYSNQPQHF. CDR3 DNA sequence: TGCGCCAGCAGTGACCGGCAGAGACTCTATAGCAATCAGCCCCAGCATTTT.

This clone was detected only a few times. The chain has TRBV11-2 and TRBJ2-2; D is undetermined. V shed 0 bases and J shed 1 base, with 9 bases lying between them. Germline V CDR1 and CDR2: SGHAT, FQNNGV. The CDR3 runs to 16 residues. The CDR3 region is CASSLDPILNTGELFF. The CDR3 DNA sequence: TGTGCCAGCAGCTTAGACCCAATTTTGAACACCGGGGAGCTGTTTTTT.

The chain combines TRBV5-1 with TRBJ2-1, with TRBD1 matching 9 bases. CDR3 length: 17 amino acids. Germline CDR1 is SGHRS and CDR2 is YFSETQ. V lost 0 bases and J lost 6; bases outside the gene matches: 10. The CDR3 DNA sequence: TGCGCCAGCAGCTTGGCAGACGGGACAGGGAGTGGCAATGAGCAGTTCTTC. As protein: CASSLADGTGSGNEQFF.